This TCR beta chain was observed in a study of control samples from healthy donors and cancer patients. This CDR3 region has 13 residues. V lost 0 bases to trimming and J lost 8 bases, with 7 bases between them. Germline CDR1 is SEHNR and CDR2 is FQNEAQ (reference sequence). Sequencing used immunoSEQ multiplex PCR; TCRdb keeps in-frame clones, though not all of them. This repertoire shows 90,000 or so clones, 85% to 90% found once; its top ten account for about 7.4%. The sequencing input was blood. The TCR originated in a woman aged 55-70 years in good health. The rearrangement links TRBV7-9 to TRBJ1-4; D uncertain. The CDR3 here is CASSLASGEKLFF. The CDR3 coding sequence is TGTGCCAGCAGCTTAGCGTCGGGGGAAAAACTGTTTTTT.